The entry below describes one T cell receptor (beta chain). Its antigen is as yet unknown. This specimen belongs to a study of lymphopenia after photon versus proton radiotherapy. The V and J ends lost 1 base and 3 bases, in that order; junction bases with no gene match: 8. Germline loops: CDR1 SGHDT, CDR2 YYEEEE. The CDR3 covers 17 residues. Profiling relied on immunoSEQ multiplex PCR, and the TCRdb table lists in-frame clones only, not all of them. The sample lists 150,000 to 200,000 clones, roughly nine tenths occurring once. Study-level points and caveats: Post-nadir diversity loss with photons came from oligoclonal expansion, particularly CD8+ Temra cells. Relative stability marked proton patients; photon patients lost diversity and naive cells. Authors raise, but do not show, better survival with proton therapy.

This specimen was peripheral blood, taken from a patient treated with photon-based radiotherapy. The receptor was isolated from a man aged 50-59 years with gastric cancer. The J gene is TRBJ2-7, the V gene TRBV5-6; 12 bases agree with TRBD2. The CDR3: CASSLLTSGRTVYEQYF. CDR3 nucleotide sequence: TGTGCCAGCAGCTTGCTGACTAGCGGGAGAACCGTCTACGAGCAGTACTTC.